These 20 T cell receptor beta chains came from one sample sequenced in a study of T cell responses to AZD1222 COVID-19 vaccine. The assay was immunoSEQ multiplex PCR, and TCRdb's table has in-frame clones only and misses some. This sample yields approximately 140,000 clones, of which around 93% are seen a single time; around 5.1% belongs to the top ten. The specimen was peripheral blood, collected on day 0 of AZD1222 vaccination. Source of these receptors: an adult in good health.

V is TRBV14 and J is TRBJ2-7; 7 nucleotides agree with TRBD1. CDR3 length: 12 amino acids. The germline V gene has CDR1 SGHDN and CDR2 FVKESK. V lost 8 bases and J lost 7; bases outside the gene matches: 8. CDR3 loop: CASGDRAREQYF. The CDR3, as DNA: TGTGCCAGCGGGGACAGAGCAAGGGAGCAGTACTTC. Together with reference TRBV14 and TRBJ2-7, the CDR3 gives the full variable domain: EAGVTQFPSHSVIEKGQTVTLRCDPISGHDNLYWYRRVMGKEIKFLLHFVKESKQDESGMPNNRFLAERTGGTYSTLKVQPAELEDSGVYFCASGDRAREQYFGPGTRLTVT.

The CDR3 reads CASSSHLNTEAFF. The CDR3 nucleotides are TGTGCCAGCAGCTCCCACTTGAACACTGAAGCTTTCTTT. The rearrangement uses TRBV7-2 and TRBJ1-1; D call uncertain. The germline V gene encodes CDR1 SGHTA and CDR2 FQGNSA. Trimming shortened V by 4 bases and J by 0 bases, and 6 bases separated the two germline ends. The CDR3 loop spans 13 amino acids.

This clone occurred once. J is TRBJ1-3 and V is TRBV10-2; TRBD1 might be the D (6 bases). V shed 2 bases and J shed 1 base, with 12 bases lying between them. Germline V gene lookup returns CDR1 WSHSY and CDR2 SAAADI. This CDR3 has 16 amino acids. DNA of the CDR3: TGCGCCAGCAGTGAGGAGGGGGGAAGTTCTGGAAACACCATATATTTT. Encoded protein: CASSEEGGSSGNTIYF.

V is TRBV5-8 and J is TRBJ1-1; D is unclear. Trimming took 0 bases from V and 3 from J, leaving 9 bases between them. Germline lookup yields CDR1 SGHTS and CDR2 YDEGEE. CDR3 length equals 14 residues. CDR3 coding DNA: TGTGCCAGCAGCTTGGGGGCAGGCCACACTGAAGCTTTCTTT. Its protein is CASSLGAGHTEAFF.

V is TRBV4-3 and J is TRBJ2-7; TRBD1 aligns across 7 bases. V shed 0 bases and J 3 bases; nucleotides not matched to a gene: 5. Germline loops: CDR1 LGHNA, CDR2 YSLEER. The CDR3 has 15 amino acids. CDR3 bases: TGCGCCAGCAGCCAAGATAGGGGGCAAAGCTACGAGCAGTACTTC. Its translation is CASSQDRGQSYEQYF.

The J gene is TRBJ1-4, the V gene TRBV19; TRBD1 is a possible D gene (5 bases). CDR1 is LNHDA, CDR2 SQIVND, per germline (reference sequence). There are 14 residues in the CDR3. Trimming removed 7 bases from V and 5 bases from J, with 14 bases in between. In nucleotides, the CDR3 is TGTGCCAGTAAATCCAGGGTGGGGAATGAAAAACTGTTTTTT. This translates into CASKSRVGNEKLFF.

This chain uses TRBV30 with TRBJ1-1; D ambiguous. CDR3 length: 13 amino acids. Germline V gene data show CDR1 as GTSNPN and CDR2 as SVGIG (reference sequence). The germline V and J ends were trimmed by 2 bases and 3 bases, with 10 bases remaining between them. Here the CDR3 reads CAWSRRFDTEAFF. The DNA of the CDR3 is TGTGCCTGGAGTCGGCGTTTCGACACTGAAGCTTTCTTT.

V usage is TRBV15 and J usage is TRBJ2-5; D remains unclear. Trimming took 3 bases from V and 4 from J, leaving 12 bases between them. Germline V gene data show CDR1 as LNHNV and CDR2 as YYDKDF (reference sequence). The CDR3 is 14 amino acids. This chain's CDR3 is CATSRTLGTETQYF. CDR3 in DNA: TGTGCCACCAGCAGGACTTTGGGCACAGAGACCCAGTACTTC.

This chain links TRBV18 with TRBJ1-2; 9 nucleotides match TRBD1. This CDR3 region has 15 residues. The germline V gene has CDR1 KGHSH and CDR2 LQKENI. Trimming at V came to 8 bases and at J to 7 bases, leaving 14 bases not matched to a gene. The CDR3 is CASTLTPEQGAGYTF. The CDR3 DNA is TGTGCCAGCACCCTTACACCGGAACAGGGGGCTGGCTACACCTTC.

The chain links TRBV9 to TRBJ2-5, with D tentatively TRBD2 (6 bases). Between the trimmed V and J ends, which lost 4 bases and 4 bases, there was a span of 17 bases. The germline gives CDR1 SGDLS, CDR2 YYNGEE. The CDR3 is 15 residues long. For the CDR3, the DNA is TGTGCCAGCAGCCGCGGGACTCCGGGCCTAGAGACCCAGTACTTC. Amino acid sequence: CASSRGTPGLETQYF.

J is TRBJ2-1 and V is TRBV7-9, with a tentative D call TRBD2 (6 bases). The CDR3 sequence is 15 residues long. The ends were cut back, 5 bases at V and 5 bases at J, with 16 bases in the middle. Germline V gene sequence: CDR1 SEHNR, CDR2 FQNEAQ (reference sequence). CDR3 DNA: TGTGCCAGCAGCCGGGAGACTAGGAGAAACAATGAGCAGTTCTTC. It specifies CASSRETRRNNEQFF. Variable domain in full (rest from reference TRBV7-9 and TRBJ2-1): DTGVSQNPRHKITKRGQNVTFRCDPISEHNRLYWYRQTLGQGPEFLTYFQNEAQLEKSRLLSDRFSAERPKGSFSTLEIQRTEQGDSAMYLCASSRETRRNNEQFFGPGTRLTVL.

The V gene is TRBV7-8, the J gene TRBJ1-2; D is unresolved. With 5 bases removed from V and 4 bases from J, the gap between germline ends came to 8 bases. The CDR3 extends over 12 amino acids. Germline V CDR1 and CDR2: SGHVS, FQNEAQ. The DNA of the CDR3 is TGTGCCAGCAGCCTCAGGACCTATGGCTACACCTTC. Protein: CASSLRTYGYTF.

This chain joins TRBV5-3 and TRBJ1-2, with a weak D call TRBD1 (5 bases). TRBV5-3 is an ORF, and what it does is uncertain. The CDR3 runs 13 residues. Trimming removed 10 bases from V and 8 bases from J, with 21 bases in between. CDR3 coding DNA: TGTGCCCCCAGGAGCGGGGGGAAGGGAGGCTACACCTTC. This codes for CAPRSGGKGGYTF.

This chain links TRBV10-3 with TRBJ1-2; a possible D gene is TRBD1 (5 bases). The CDR3 extends over 11 amino acids. Germline CDR1 and CDR2: ENHRY and SYGVKD. The V gene lost 8 bases and the J gene lost 6 bases, with 10 bases spanning the gap. CDR3 in DNA: TGTGCCATCGGGGCAGGAGATGGCTACACCTTC. Translated, it gives CAIGAGDGYTF.

This rearrangement joins TRBV6-5 to TRBJ1-2; 8 positions match TRBD1. Unmatched junction bases numbered 11, after V lost 7 bases and J lost 4 bases. In germline, CDR1 is MNHEY, CDR2 SVGAGI. The length of the CDR3 is 15 residues. CDR3 in amino acids: CASTLNQGTGYGYTF. DNA of the CDR3: TGTGCCAGCACCCTAAACCAAGGGACAGGCTATGGCTACACCTTC.

This clone has just one count. The chain combines TRBV30 with TRBJ1-2, with D possibly being TRBD1 (5 bases). This CDR3 contains 12 residues. Deletions cut 7 bases from V and 1 base from J, with 10 bases between. Germline lookup yields CDR1 GTSNPN and CDR2 SVGIG (reference sequence). The CDR3 here is CALTVVNYGYTF. In DNA form, the CDR3 reads TGTGCCTTGACAGTGGTTAACTATGGCTACACCTTC.

The CDR3 reads CASSPAPGHHYGYTF. The DNA for the CDR3 is TGTGCCAGCAGCCCCGCCCCGGGACACCACTATGGCTACACCTTC. The chain links TRBV16 to TRBJ1-2; TRBD1 is a possible D gene (6 bases). V was pared by 4 bases and J by 3 bases, with 15 bases between. Germline-derived CDR1 and CDR2 are KGHSY and FQNENV. The CDR3 runs to 15 residues.

The V gene is TRBV7-9, the J gene TRBJ2-1; D is unclear. Trimming stripped 5 bases from V and 8 bases from J, with 13 bases between. The CDR3 length is 13 residues. The germline V gene encodes CDR1 SEHNR and CDR2 FQNEAQ (reference sequence). The CDR3 sequence: CASSRNPTDEQFF. In nucleotides, the CDR3 is TGTGCCAGCAGCCGTAACCCCACCGATGAGCAGTTCTTC.

This clone came up once. The V and J genes are TRBV7-9 and TRBJ2-7; 7 bases are shared with TRBD1. V trimming: 5 bases; J trimming: 9 bases; junction bases outside the gene matches: 13. Germline lookup yields CDR1 SEHNR and CDR2 FQNEAQ (reference sequence). This CDR3 contains 14 residues. The CDR3 reads CASSPSGQSTMQYF. The CDR3 nucleotides read TGTGCCAGCAGCCCTTCGGGACAGTCTACGATGCAGTACTTC.

J is TRBJ1-2 and V is TRBV5-1, with TRBD1 identical over 7 bases. The germline V gene encodes CDR1 SGHRS and CDR2 YFSETQ. V was pared by 0 bases and J by 2 bases, with 4 bases of the junction left unmatched. CDR3 length: 15 residues. This CDR3 reads CASSLEPDRNYGYTF. CDR3 DNA: TGCGCCAGCAGCTTGGAACCGGACAGGAACTATGGCTACACCTTC.